What follows describes a single TCR beta chain. Primers: 60 Vbeta forward and 13 Jbeta reverse. The assay was immunoSEQ multiplex PCR, and TCRdb's table has in-frame clones only and misses some. Seen here are around 90,000 clones, 85% observed once, and the top ten hold around 7.4%. This record belongs to a study of cytomegalovirus exposure and HLA in healthy donors. Study as a whole: Unique TCR beta sequences numbering over 100 million came from 190 million or so T cells in an earlier analysis.

Material: PBMCs. The sequence was collected from a man aged 35-49 years in good health and CMV-seropositive.

CDR3 nucleotides: TGTGCCAGCAGCCCGGGACTAGCGGGAGGTCGGTACGAGCAGTACTTC. As protein: CASSPGLAGGRYEQYF. The chain is built from TRBV11-2 and TRBJ2-7, with 15 bases lining up with TRBD2. V dropped 5 bases and J dropped 4; count of bases not matched to a gene: 6. CDR3 size: 16 residues. CDR1 and CDR2 (germline): SGHAT, FQNNGV.